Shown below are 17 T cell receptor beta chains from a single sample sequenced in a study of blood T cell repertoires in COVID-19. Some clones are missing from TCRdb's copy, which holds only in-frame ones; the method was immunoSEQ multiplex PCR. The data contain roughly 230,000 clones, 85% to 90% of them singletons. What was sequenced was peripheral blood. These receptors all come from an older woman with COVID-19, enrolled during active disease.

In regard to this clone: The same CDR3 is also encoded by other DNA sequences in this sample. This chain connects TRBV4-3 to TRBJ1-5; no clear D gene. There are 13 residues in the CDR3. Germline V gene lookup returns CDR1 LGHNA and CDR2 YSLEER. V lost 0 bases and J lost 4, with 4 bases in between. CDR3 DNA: TGCGCCAGCAGCCAAGATAGAAATCAGCCCCAGCATTTT. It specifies CASSQDRNQPQHF.

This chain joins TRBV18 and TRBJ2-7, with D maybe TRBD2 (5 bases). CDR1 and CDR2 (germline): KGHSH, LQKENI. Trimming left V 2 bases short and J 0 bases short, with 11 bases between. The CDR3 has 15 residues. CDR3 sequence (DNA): TGTGCCAGCTCACCAGGGAGCACGAGCTCCTACGAGCAGTACTTC. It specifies CASSPGSTSSYEQYF.

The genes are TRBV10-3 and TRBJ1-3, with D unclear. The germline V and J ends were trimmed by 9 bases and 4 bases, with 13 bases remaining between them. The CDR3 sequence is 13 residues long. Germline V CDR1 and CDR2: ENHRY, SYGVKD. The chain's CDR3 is CAIGAIEGNTIYF. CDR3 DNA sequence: TGTGCCATAGGAGCGATCGAGGGAAACACCATATATTTT.

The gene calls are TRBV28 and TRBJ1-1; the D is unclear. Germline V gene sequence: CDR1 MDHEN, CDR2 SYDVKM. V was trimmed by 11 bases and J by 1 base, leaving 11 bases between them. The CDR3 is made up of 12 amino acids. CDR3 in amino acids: CAGSTENTEAFF. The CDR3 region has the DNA TGTGCCGGATCTACAGAGAACACTGAAGCTTTCTTT.

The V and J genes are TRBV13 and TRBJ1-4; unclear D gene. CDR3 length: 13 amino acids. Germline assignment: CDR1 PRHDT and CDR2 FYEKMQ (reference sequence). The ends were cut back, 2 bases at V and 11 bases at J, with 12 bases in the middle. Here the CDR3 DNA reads TGTGCCAGCAGCTTACCCCCTGAGGGCAAACTGTTTTTT. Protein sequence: CASSLPPEGKLFF.

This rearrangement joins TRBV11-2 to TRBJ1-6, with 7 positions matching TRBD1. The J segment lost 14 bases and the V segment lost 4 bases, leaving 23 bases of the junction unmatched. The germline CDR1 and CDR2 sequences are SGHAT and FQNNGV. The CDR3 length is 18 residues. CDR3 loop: CASSYFRTGRVRDSSLHF. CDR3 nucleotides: TGTGCCAGCAGCTACTTCAGGACAGGACGTGTAAGGGATTCGTCCCTCCACTTT.

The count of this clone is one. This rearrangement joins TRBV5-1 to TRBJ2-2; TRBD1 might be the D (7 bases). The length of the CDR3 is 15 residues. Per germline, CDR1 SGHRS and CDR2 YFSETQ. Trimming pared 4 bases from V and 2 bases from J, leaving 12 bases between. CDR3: CASSPGGTNTGELFF. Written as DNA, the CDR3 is TGCGCCAGCAGCCCAGGGGGGACCAACACCGGGGAGCTGTTTTTT. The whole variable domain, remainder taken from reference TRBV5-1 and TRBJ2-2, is KAGVTQTPRYLIKTRGQQVTLSCSPISGHRSVSWYQQTPGQGLQFLFEYFSETQRNKGNFPGRFSGRQFSNSRSEMNVSTLELGDSALYLCASSPGGTNTGELFFGEGSRLTVL.

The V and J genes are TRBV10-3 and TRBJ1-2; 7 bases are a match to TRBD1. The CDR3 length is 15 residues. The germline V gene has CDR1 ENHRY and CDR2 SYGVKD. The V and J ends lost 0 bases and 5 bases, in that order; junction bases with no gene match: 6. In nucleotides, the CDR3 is TGTGCCATCAGTGAGTCAACGCCGGGACAGTATGGCTACACCTTC. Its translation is CAISESTPGQYGYTF.

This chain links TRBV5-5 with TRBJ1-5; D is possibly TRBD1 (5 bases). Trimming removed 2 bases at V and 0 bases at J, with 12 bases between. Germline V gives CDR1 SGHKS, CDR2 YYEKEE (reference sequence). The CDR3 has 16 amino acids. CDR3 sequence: CASSFSRDYSNQPQHF. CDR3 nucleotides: TGTGCCAGCAGCTTTTCCAGGGATTATAGCAATCAGCCCCAGCATTTT.

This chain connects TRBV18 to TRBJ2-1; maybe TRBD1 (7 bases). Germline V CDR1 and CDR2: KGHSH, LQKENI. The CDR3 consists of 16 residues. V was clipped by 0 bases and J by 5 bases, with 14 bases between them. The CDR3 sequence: CASSPPMQGGNNEQFF. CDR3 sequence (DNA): TGTGCCAGCTCACCACCGATGCAGGGGGGAAACAATGAGCAGTTCTTC.

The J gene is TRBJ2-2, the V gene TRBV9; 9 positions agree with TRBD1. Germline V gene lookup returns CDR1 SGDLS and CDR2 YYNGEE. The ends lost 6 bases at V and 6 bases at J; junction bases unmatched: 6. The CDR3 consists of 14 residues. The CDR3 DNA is TGTGCCAGCACGGGACAGGGTCTATCCGGGGAGCTGTTTTTT. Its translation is CASTGQGLSGELFF.

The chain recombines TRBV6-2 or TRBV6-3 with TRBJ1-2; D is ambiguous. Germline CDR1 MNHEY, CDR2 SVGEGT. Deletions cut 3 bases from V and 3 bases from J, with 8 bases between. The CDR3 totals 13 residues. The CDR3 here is CASSYAGDYGYTF. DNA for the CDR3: TGTGCCAGCAGTTATGCGGGTGACTATGGCTACACCTTC.

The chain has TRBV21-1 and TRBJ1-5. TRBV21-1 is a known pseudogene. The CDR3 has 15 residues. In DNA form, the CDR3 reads TGTGCCAGCAGCAAAACGAGGGACTGCAATCAGCCCCAGCATTTT. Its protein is CASSKTRDCNQPQHF.

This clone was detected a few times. CDR3 protein: CASLRDRVDEQYF. The CDR3, as DNA: TGTGCCAGCCTCCGGGACAGGGTAGACGAGCAGTACTTC. The V gene is TRBV21-1, the J gene TRBJ2-7; the table's D call, TRBD1, has no DNA check behind it. TRBV21-1 is annotated as a pseudogene. The CDR3 consists of 13 residues.

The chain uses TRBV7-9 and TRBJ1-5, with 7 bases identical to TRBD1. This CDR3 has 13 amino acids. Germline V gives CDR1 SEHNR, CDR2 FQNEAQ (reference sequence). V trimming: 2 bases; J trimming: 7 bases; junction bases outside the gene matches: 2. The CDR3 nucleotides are TGTGCCAGCAGCTTAACAGGGGAACAGCCCCAGCATTTT. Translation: CASSLTGEQPQHF.

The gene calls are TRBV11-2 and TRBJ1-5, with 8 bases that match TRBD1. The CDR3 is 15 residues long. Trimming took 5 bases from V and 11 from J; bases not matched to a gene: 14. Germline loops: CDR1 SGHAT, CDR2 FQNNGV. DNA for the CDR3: TGTGCCAGCAGCCTTGACAGGGGATTGTCTTCTGCCCAGCATTTT. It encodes CASSLDRGLSSAQHF.

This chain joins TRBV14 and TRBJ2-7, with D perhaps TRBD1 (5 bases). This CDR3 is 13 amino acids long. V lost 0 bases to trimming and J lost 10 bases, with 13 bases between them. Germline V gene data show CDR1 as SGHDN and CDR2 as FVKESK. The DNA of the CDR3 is TGTGCCAGCAGCCAAGAATTCGCGACAGCCCAGTACTTC. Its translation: CASSQEFATAQYF.